A few counts support the clone carrying this T cell receptor beta chain. Its target is not known. The J segment lost 0 bases and the V segment lost 1 base, leaving 9 bases of the junction unmatched. CDR1 is MNHNY, CDR2 SVGAGI, per germline (reference sequence). The CDR3 is made up of 21 amino acids. These data belong to a study of molecular identifiers for immune sequencing clone quantification. MiXCR, run by TCRdb on the PCR reads, gives a single entry per CDR3 protein. The table shows tens of thousands of distinct CDR3 sequences, with roughly 38% occurring only once. Overall study findings and caveats: Spiked TCR RNA from one Jurkat cell reportedly showed up when mixed among some 1 million naive cells.

Sequencing was carried out using naive CD8+ T cells from blood, with Jurkat cell RNA spiked in. Stated subset: FACS-sorted CD8+CD4-CCR7+CD45RA+ naive T cells. The rearrangement uses TRBV6-6 and TRBJ2-2, with 15 bases identical to TRBD2. This TCR came from a human donor in good health. Some libraries in this study had Jurkat cell RNA spiked in. CDR3 DNA sequence: TGTGCCAGCAGTTACTTACCTCCGGGACTAGCGGGAGGACCGAACACCGGGGAGCTGTTTTTT. This codes for CASSYLPPGLAGGPNTGELFF.